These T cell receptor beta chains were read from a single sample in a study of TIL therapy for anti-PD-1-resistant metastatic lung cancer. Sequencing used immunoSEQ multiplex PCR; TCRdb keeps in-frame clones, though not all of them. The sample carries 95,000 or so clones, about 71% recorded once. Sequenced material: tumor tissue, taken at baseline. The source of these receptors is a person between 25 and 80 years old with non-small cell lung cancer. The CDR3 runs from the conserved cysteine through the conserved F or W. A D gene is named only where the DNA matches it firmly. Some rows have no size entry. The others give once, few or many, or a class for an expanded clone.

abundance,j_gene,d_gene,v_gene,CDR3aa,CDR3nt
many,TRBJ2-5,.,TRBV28,CASQSMVKETQYF,TGTGCCAGCCAAAGCATGGTAAAAGAGACCCAGTACTTC
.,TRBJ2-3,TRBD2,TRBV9,CASGVAGGPIDTQYF,TGTGCCAGCGGGGTAGCGGGGGGGCCGATCGATACGCAGTATTTT
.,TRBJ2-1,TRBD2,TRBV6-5,CASSYLGLSYNEQFF,TGTGCCAGCAGTTACTTGGGACTATCCTACAATGAGCAGTTCTTC
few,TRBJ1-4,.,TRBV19,CASKTTGTLSNEKLFF,TGTGCCAGTAAAACGACAGGCACGTTATCTAATGAAAAACTGTTTTTT
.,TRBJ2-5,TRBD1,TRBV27,CASSPHQGQAAIGETQYF,TGTGCCAGCAGTCCCCACCAAGGACAGGCCGCGATAGGGGAGACCCAGTACTTC
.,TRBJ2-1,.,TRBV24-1,CATSDFREGGFEQFF,TGTGCCACCAGTGATTTTCGAGAGGGGGGTTTTGAGCAGTTCTTC
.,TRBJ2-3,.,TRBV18,CASSPTPSSTDTQYF,TGTGCCAGCTCACCGACTCCTTCTAGCACAGATACGCAGTATTTT
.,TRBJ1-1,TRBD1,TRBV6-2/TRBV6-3,CASSSGTGRTEAFF,TGTGCCAGCAGTTCGGGGACAGGGAGAACTGAAGCTTTCTTT
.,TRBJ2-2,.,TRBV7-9,CASSLWQGFLFF,TGTGCCAGCAGCTTATGGCAGGGTTTTCTGTTTTTT
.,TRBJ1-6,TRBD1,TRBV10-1,CASSEPRRQGGLSLPLHF,TGCGCCAGCAGTGAGCCACGACGACAGGGAGGCTTGAGTTTACCCCTCCACTTT
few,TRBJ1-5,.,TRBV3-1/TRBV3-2,CASSQGAGISNQPQHF,TGTGCCAGCAGCCAAGGGGCGGGGATCAGCAATCAGCCCCAGCATTTT
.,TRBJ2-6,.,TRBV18,CASSPRTSGANVLTF,TGTGCCAGCTCACCAAGGACCTCTGGGGCCAACGTCCTGACTTTC
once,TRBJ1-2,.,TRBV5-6,CASSWRTDGYTF,TGTGCCAGCAGCTGGCGGACTGATGGCTACACCTTC
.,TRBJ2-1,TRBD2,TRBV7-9,CASSLLAGGPSNEQFF,TGTGCCAGCAGTCTCTTAGCGGGAGGGCCTTCGAATGAGCAGTTCTTC